These 6 T cell receptor beta chains originate from one sample sequenced in a study of cytomegalovirus exposure and HLA in healthy donors (dated by TCRdb to about 2017). Library prep was done by the immunoSEQ multiplex PCR assay. For the multiplex PCR, a mixture combining 60 forward primers for TCR Vbeta segments and 13 reverse primers for TCR Jbeta segments was used. As stored in TCRdb, this immuneACCESS dataset retains in-frame rearrangements with V and J assigned. A fraction of the clones does not appear; measured against another copy, unresolved V genes explain less than half of the discrepancy, and the remainder lacks a known reason. The sample has more than 120,000 clones on record, around 78% of them singletons. The top ten clones comprise 6.2% of the sample. The material sequenced was PBMCs. The receptors derive from a woman in her forties in good health and CMV-seropositive.

The J gene is TRBJ1-1, the V gene TRBV29-1, with 7 bases lining up with TRBD1. The CDR3 spans 16 residues. Germline V gives CDR1 SQVTM, CDR2 ANQGSEA. Trimming took 1 base from V and 3 from J; bases not matched to a gene: 11. For the CDR3, the DNA is TGCAGCGTTGAAGGTGGGGAGACAGGGAGCCACACTGAAGCTTTCTTT. Translation: CSVEGGETGSHTEAFF.

This rearrangement joins TRBV2 to TRBJ2-5; weak D call: TRBD1 (6 bases). The germline V gene encodes CDR1 SNHLY and CDR2 FYNNEI. The CDR3 sequence is 16 residues long. The V end lost 7 bases, the J end lost 3 bases, and 21 bases lay between the germline ends. The CDR3: CASKVRGGAPKETQYF. The CDR3 DNA is TGTGCCAGCAAGGTCAGGGGTGGGGCCCCAAAAGAGACCCAGTACTTC.

The genes are TRBV7-9 and TRBJ1-4; TRBD1 might be the D (5 bases). The V gene's germline CDR1 is SEHNR and CDR2 FQNEAQ (reference sequence). The CDR3 loop spans 17 amino acids. Between the trimmed V and J ends, which lost 7 bases and 3 bases, there was a span of 21 bases. The DNA of the CDR3 is TGTGCCAGCAATCCGAGGCCCTCAGGGAGGTCTAATGAAAAACTGTTTTTT. Its translation: CASNPRPSGRSNEKLFF.

This clone has a handful of counts. V gene TRBV6-5 combines with J gene TRBJ1-2; tentatively, D is TRBD1 (5 bases). Between the trimmed V and J ends, which lost 4 bases and 7 bases, there was a span of 13 bases. From germline, CDR1 is MNHEY and CDR2 SVGAGI. The CDR3 sequence is 13 residues long. CDR3 in amino acids: CASSSSGRAGYTF. CDR3 bases: TGTGCCAGCAGTTCATCAGGGCGAGCTGGCTACACCTTC.

This chain links TRBV9 with TRBJ1-6; 11 positions agree with TRBD1. V shed 3 bases, J shed 6 bases, and the junction held 2 bases outside the gene matches. The germline V gene encodes CDR1 SGDLS and CDR2 YYNGEE. CDR3 length: 15 amino acids. CDR3 residues: CASSAGQGVNSPLHF. The CDR3 DNA sequence: TGTGCCAGCAGCGCGGGACAGGGGGTTAATTCACCCCTCCACTTT.

Regarding this clone: This sample includes further DNA sequences coding for the same CDR3. The chain links TRBV5-4 to TRBJ2-6; 7 bases line up with TRBD1. With 4 bases clipped from V and 4 bases from J, the junction kept 8 bases outside the gene matches. The CDR3 runs 16 residues. Germline CDR1 is SGHNT and CDR2 is YYREEE (reference sequence). The CDR3 DNA reads as TGTGCCAGCAGCACCCGACAGGGACCAGGGGCCAACGTCCTGACTTTC. Translation: CASSTRQGPGANVLTF. Full variable domain (outside the CDR3, taken from reference TRBV5-4 and TRBJ2-6): ETGVTQSPTHLIKTRGQQVTLRCSSQSGHNTVSWYQQALGQGPQFIFQYYREEENGRGNFPPRFSGLQFPNYSSELNVNALELDDSALYLCASSTRQGPGANVLTFGAGSRLTVL.